This T cell receptor beta chain was sequenced during a study of cytomegalovirus exposure and HLA in healthy donors. Vbeta (60) and Jbeta (13) primers were used in the PCR. Data came from immunoSEQ multiplex PCR; TCRdb stores just in-frame clones and leaves some out. The table includes just over 150,000 clones, roughly 84% detected once. After removal of 4 bases from V and 7 bases from J, the junction contained 8 bases not matched to a gene. Germline CDR1 reads MNHNS; CDR2 reads SASEGT. The CDR3 totals 14 residues. The source is a man in his forties or fifties in good health and CMV-seropositive. The chain couples TRBV6-1 to TRBJ1-1, with 8 bases lining up with TRBD1. The sequencing input was PBMCs. CDR3 nucleotide sequence: TGTGCCAGCAGTGGCGGCAGGGGGCCTGGTGAAGCTTTCTTT. It yields the protein CASSGGRGPGEAFF.